This TCR beta chain was recovered during a study of T-cell memory formation after mild COVID-19. Turning to the study itself: TCR clustering was largely donor specific. Whole-study results and caveats: Later expanders leaned toward CD4+, whereas clones contracting from day 15 to 85 were balanced CD4/CD8.

Remarks on this clonotype: What it recognizes is unknown.

It was 5'RACE with constant-segment primers that produced the TCR alpha and TCR beta cDNA libraries, which carried sample barcodes and UMIs. TCRdb re-called the 5' RACE reads with MiXCR, one entry per CDR3 protein. The sample includes approximately 390,000 distinct CDR3 sequences, approximately 15% of them seen just once. The material sequenced was PBMCs or a T cell subset sorted from them (not recorded which). The sequence was collected from a man aged 18 to 35 who had mild COVID-19 (a few samples of this study predate the infection). Cell type and time point are not known.

Written as DNA, the CDR3 is TGTGCCAGCAGCCTCCCGGGACAGGAGGGTGAAGCTTTCTTT. This sequence encodes CASSLPGQEGEAFF. V and J are TRBV28 and TRBJ1-1; the match to TRBD1 covers 8 bases. There are 14 residues in the CDR3. The germline V gene has CDR1 MDHEN and CDR2 SYDVKM. V trimming: 6 bases; J trimming: 7 bases; junction bases outside the gene matches: 10.